The clone carrying this TCR beta chain has only a few counts. The record originates from a study of CD8 T cells in ankylosing spondylitis. TCRdb called the 5' RACE reads again in MiXCR, with one record for every CDR3 protein. The repertoire has 230,000 or so distinct CDR3 sequences, 20% to 30% of them found once; the top ten carry 0.5% to 0.75%. The sequence derives from a male donor with ankylosing spondylitis or in good health (not recorded which). The sequencing input was blood, either unsorted or a sorted T cell fraction (not recorded which).

CDR3 sequence reads: CAISDRGSNQPQHF. CDR3 DNA sequence: TGTGCCATCAGTGACAGGGGAAGCAATCAGCCCCAGCATTTT. V gene TRBV10-3 combines with J gene TRBJ1-5, with D tentatively TRBD1 (6 bases). V lost 3 bases, J lost 1 base, and 7 bases lay in between. The CDR3 extends over 14 amino acids. Germline V gives CDR1 ENHRY, CDR2 SYGVKD.